The rows below give T cell receptor beta chains drawn from one sample of a study of untreated major depressive disorder. Here immunoSEQ multiplex PCR was the method, and the copy in TCRdb shows in-frame clones only, minus some. Of about 13,000 clones listed, 85% to 95% were seen once; the top ten hold about 0.86%. The source material was CD4+ T cells from PBMCs. The source of these receptors is a man aged 25-40 years with major depressive disorder. CDR3s include the opening cysteine and the closing phenylalanine or tryptophan. D genes are given only for firm matches. Clone size is stated in some rows and not others, as once, few, many or a class when expanded.

D,size,V,J,DNA,CDR3
TRBD2,.,TRBV10-3,TRBJ2-1,TGTGCCACCTCGGGGGGGGAACAGTTCTTC,CATSGGEQFF
TRBD1,.,TRBV15,TRBJ1-2,TGTGCCACCAGCAGAGACAGGGGGCGCGATGGCTACACCTTC,CATSRDRGRDGYTF
.,.,TRBV30,TRBJ2-2,TGTGCCTGGGCGAAAGGGAACACCGGGGAGCTGTTTTTT,CAWAKGNTGELFF
TRBD1,.,TRBV30,TRBJ1-4,TGTGCCTGGACCAGGGACAGGGAGAATGAAAAACTGTTTTTT,CAWTRDRENEKLFF
.,once,TRBV2,TRBJ1-5,TGTGCCAGCAGTGAAGAGGGAACTAGCAATCAGCCCCAGCATTTT,CASSEEGTSNQPQHF
TRBD2,.,TRBV2,TRBJ2-1,TGTGCCAGCAGTTCCGGGACTAGCGCGTTCTTC,CASSSGTSAFF
.,.,TRBV19,TRBJ1-5,TGTGCCAGTAGTCTAGTAGGAAGCAATCAGCCCCAGCATTTT,CASSLVGSNQPQHF
.,.,TRBV11-2,TRBJ2-2,TGTGCCAGCAGCACAAGTATTCAGGGAACCGGGGAGCTGTTTTTT,CASSTSIQGTGELFF
.,.,TRBV5-1,TRBJ2-3,TGCGCCAGCAGCTGGGGCCCCACGGGGAGCGGCGCAGATACGCAGTATTTT,CASSWGPTGSGADTQYF
TRBD1,.,TRBV5-6,TRBJ2-1,TGTGCCAGCAGCCCCGAGATCGGACAGGTAGGCAATGAGCAGTTCTTC,CASSPEIGQVGNEQFF